What follows is one T cell receptor beta chain and its context. Authors' data handling: How many nucleated cells were present was estimated from reference gene primer amplification. Assay used: immunoSEQ multiplex PCR; TCRdb lists only in-frame clones, some missing. V, J and clone size derive from that table, while D and trimming were established from the DNA sequence. The sample includes around 68,000 clones, approximately 88% of them seen just once. The data were obtained in a study of blood T cell repertoires in COVID-19. In the study overall: Samples of COVID-19 (acute and convalescent) were obtained from the United States, Italy and Spain. Nucleic acid was either cDNA or gDNA, and it came from T cells, B-cell-depleted T cells, or PBMCs.

This TCR derives from a human donor in a cohort sampled during active COVID-19. Material: peripheral blood.

The CDR3 DNA sequence: TGTGCCAGCAGCCCAGAGGGGCGACTCGACACTGAAGCTTTCTTT. This gives the protein CASSPEGRLDTEAFF. The rearrangement links TRBV3-1 (or the pseudogene TRBV3-2) to TRBJ1-1, with D perhaps TRBD1 (5 bases). The CDR3 is made up of 15 amino acids. V was pared by 4 bases and J by 3 bases, with 15 bases between. CDR1 LGHDT and CDR2 YNNKEL come from the germline V gene (reference sequence).